The TCR beta chain under discussion was sequenced for a study of shared clonotypes between healthy human individuals. The germline gives CDR1 SGHRS, CDR2 YFSETQ. V lost 0 bases and J lost 4, with 13 bases in between. CDR3 length equals 15 residues. In the source study's methods: Junction-only sequences without quality scores came from ImmunoSEQ, so filtering differed. Libraries were prepared by immunoSEQ multiplex PCR; TCRdb keeps only in-frame clonotypes and omits some of them. V and J calls and clone size are as listed in that table; D and trimming were resolved from the DNA. Of about 2.2 million clones in the sample, 90% to 95% are singletons; the top ten hold about 1.5%. Positive CCR7 selection of CD45RO-negative cells yielded the naive CD8 cells, and terminally differentiated effector memory CD45RA+ cells were excluded.

Sequenced material: naive CD8+ T cells from PBMCs. This chain joins TRBV5-1 and TRBJ2-5; the D gene is possibly TRBD1 (5 bases). The TCR comes from a man between 18 and 29 years old in good health. Some clones in this sample may be carry-over from other donors' samples. CDR3 sequence (DNA): TGCGCCAGCAGCTTGGAGGGGAATGTCGCAGAGACCCAGTACTTC. Its protein product is CASSLEGNVAETQYF.